This T cell receptor beta chain was retrieved from a study of blood T cell repertoires in COVID-19. Study-wide context: From T cells, B-cell-depleted T cells, or PBMCs came the material, which was cDNA or gDNA.

Original analysis: Amplification of reference gene primers provided the estimated nucleated cell counts. Profiling relied on immunoSEQ multiplex PCR, and the TCRdb table lists in-frame clones only, not all of them. Clone size and the V and J calls come from that table; the DNA yielded D and trimming. The profile shows 210,000 or so clones, roughly 78% of them singletons. The CDR3 covers 13 residues. V shed 1 base and J shed 2 bases, with 7 bases lying between them. In germline, CDR1 is SGHTS, CDR2 YDEGEE. The origin of this receptor is a woman older than 75 with active or convalescent COVID-19. The V gene is TRBV5-8, the J gene TRBJ2-7; a possible D gene is TRBD1 (6 bases). The material sequenced was peripheral blood. The chain's CDR3 is CASSLTGTYEQYF. The DNA for the CDR3 is TGTGCCAGCAGCTTGACAGGGACCTACGAGCAGTACTTC.